Detailed here is one T cell receptor beta chain. The antigen is undetermined. With 60 Vbeta and 13 Jbeta primers, the PCR was carried out. Assay: immunoSEQ multiplex PCR; the TCRdb copy retains only in-frame clones and omits some. The sample consists of under 100,000 clones, about 74% of them appearing once. The CDR3 is 13 amino acids. Trimming shortened V by 8 bases and J by 3 bases, and 13 bases separated the two germline ends. Germline CDR1 is MNHEY and CDR2 is SMNVEV (reference sequence). This sample is part of a study of cytomegalovirus exposure and HLA in healthy donors. About the study: Earlier results showed approximately 110 million unique TCR beta sequences derived from 150 million to 200 million T cells.

General study results and limits: V- and J-gene trimming in TCR beta was tied to a missense DCLRE1C variant by an analysis performed later. The listing of about 150 TCR beta chains classed them as cytomegalovirus-associated.

Though nominally healthy at sampling, donors likely had unrecorded immune exposures. The chain is built from TRBV27 and TRBJ1-2; D remains unclear. The sequence was obtained from a man between 40 and 49 years old in good health and CMV-seronegative. The specimen sequenced was PBMCs. CDR3 nucleotide sequence: TGTGCCAGCCGCAGTATTGCGGACTATGGCTACACCTTC. Translation: CASRSIADYGYTF.